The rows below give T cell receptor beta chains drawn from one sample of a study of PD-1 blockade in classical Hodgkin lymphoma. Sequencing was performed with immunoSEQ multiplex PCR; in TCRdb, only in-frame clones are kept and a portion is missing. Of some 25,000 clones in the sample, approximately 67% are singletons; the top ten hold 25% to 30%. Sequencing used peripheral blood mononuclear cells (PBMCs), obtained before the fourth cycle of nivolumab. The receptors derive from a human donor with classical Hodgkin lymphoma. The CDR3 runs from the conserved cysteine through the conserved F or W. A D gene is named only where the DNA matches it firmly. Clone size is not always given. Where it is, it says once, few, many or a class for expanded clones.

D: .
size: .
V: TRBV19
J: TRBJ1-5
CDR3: CASKGTLSGGIQPQHF
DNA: TGTGCCAGTAAGGGGACACTATCTGGGGGCATTCAGCCCCAGCATTTT

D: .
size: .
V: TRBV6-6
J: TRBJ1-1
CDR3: CASSYSNRGTEAFF
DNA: TGTGCCAGCAGTTACTCTAATAGGGGGACTGAAGCTTTCTTT

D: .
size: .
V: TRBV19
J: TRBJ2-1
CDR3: CASSHGGASNYNEQFF
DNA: TGTGCCAGTAGCCACGGCGGGGCCTCAAACTACAATGAGCAGTTCTTC

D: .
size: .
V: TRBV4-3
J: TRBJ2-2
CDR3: CASSHVGRDTGELFF
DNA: TGCGCCAGCAGCCATGTTGGACGGGACACCGGGGAGCTGTTTTTT

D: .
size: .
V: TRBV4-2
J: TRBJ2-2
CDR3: CASSQGRGPGELFF
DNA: TGTGCCAGCAGCCAAGGAAGGGGTCCCGGGGAGCTGTTTTTT

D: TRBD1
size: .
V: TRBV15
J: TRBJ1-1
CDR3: CATSRVGGTGVVAEAFF
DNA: TGTGCCACCAGCAGAGTGGGGGGGACAGGGGTTGTCGCTGAAGCTTTCTTT

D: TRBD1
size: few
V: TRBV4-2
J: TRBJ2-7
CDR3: CASSPRTGYYEQYF
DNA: TGTGCCAGCAGCCCGCGGACAGGTTACTACGAGCAGTACTTC

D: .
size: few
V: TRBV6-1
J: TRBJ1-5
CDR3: CASSEQGYQPQHF
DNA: TGTGCCAGCAGTGAACAGGGATACCAGCCCCAGCATTTT

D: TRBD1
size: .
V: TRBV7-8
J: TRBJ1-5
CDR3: CASSDRQGPLNQPQHF
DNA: TGTGCCAGCAGCGACCGACAGGGGCCCCTTAATCAGCCCCAGCATTTT

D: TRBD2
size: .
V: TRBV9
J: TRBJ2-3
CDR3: CASSVEGSSGRTDTQYF
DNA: TGTGCCAGCAGCGTAGAGGGGTCTAGCGGGCGCACAGATACGCAGTATTTT

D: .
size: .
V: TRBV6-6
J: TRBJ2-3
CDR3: CASSYFGLTDTQYF
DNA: TGTGCCAGCAGTTACTTTGGCCTCACAGATACGCAGTATTTT

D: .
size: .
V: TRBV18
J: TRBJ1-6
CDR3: CASSPQPLSPPLHF
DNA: TGTGCCAGCTCACCACAACCTCTGAGTCCACCCCTCCACTTT

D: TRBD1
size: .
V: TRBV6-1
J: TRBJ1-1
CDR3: CASSEAGGGQFEAFF
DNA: TGTGCCAGCAGTGAAGCCGGTGGGGGACAGTTTGAAGCTTTCTTT

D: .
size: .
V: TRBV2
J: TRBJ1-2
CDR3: CASIPGSGDYGYTF
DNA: TGTGCCAGCATCCCAGGGTCAGGGGACTATGGCTACACCTTC

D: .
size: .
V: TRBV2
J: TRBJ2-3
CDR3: CASNPTFTDTQYF
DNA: TGTGCCAGCAACCCGACTTTCACAGATACGCAGTATTTT

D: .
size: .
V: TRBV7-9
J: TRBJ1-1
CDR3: CASSQGVGTEAFF
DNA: TGTGCCAGCAGCCAAGGGGTCGGCACTGAAGCTTTCTTT

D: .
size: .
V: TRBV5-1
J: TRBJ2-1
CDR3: CASSLIPGNEQFF
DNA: TGCGCCAGCAGCTTGATTCCTGGCAATGAGCAGTTCTTC

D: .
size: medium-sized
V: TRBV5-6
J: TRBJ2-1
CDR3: CASSPLDHEQFF
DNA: TGTGCCAGCAGCCCCCTCGACCATGAGCAGTTCTTC

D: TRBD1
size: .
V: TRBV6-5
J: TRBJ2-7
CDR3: CASSYMTGGAYEQYF
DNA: TGTGCCAGCAGTTACATGACAGGGGGCGCCTACGAGCAGTACTTC

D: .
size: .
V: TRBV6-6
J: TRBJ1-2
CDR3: CASRKPTGAGGYTF
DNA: TGTGCCAGCAGGAAGCCGACAGGCGCGGGAGGCTACACCTTC

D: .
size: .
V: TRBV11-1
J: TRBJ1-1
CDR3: CASGIRGVTEAFF
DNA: TGTGCCAGCGGGATTCGGGGGGTCACTGAAGCTTTCTTT

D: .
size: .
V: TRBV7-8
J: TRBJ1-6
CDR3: CASSLPISYNSPLHF
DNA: TGTGCCAGCAGCCTCCCCATCTCCTATAATTCACCCCTCCACTTT

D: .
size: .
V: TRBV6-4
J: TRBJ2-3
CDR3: CASSEQGKDTQYF
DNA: TGTGCCAGCAGTGAACAAGGAAAAGATACGCAGTATTTT

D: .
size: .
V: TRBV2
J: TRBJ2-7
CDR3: CASIGQRTGYEQYF
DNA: TGTGCCAGCATAGGCCAGCGAACGGGTTACGAGCAGTACTTC

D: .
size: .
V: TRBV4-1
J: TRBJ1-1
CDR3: CASSQDDRPPNTEAFF
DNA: TGCGCCAGCAGCCAAGATGACCGACCGCCGAACACTGAAGCTTTCTTT

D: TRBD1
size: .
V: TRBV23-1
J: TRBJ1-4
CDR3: CASSPQGGQSNEKLFF
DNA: TGCGCCAGCAGCCCTCAAGGGGGACAGAGTAATGAAAAACTGTTTTTT

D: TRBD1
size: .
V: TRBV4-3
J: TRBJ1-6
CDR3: CASSQALGTAYNSPLHF
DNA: TGCGCCAGCAGCCAAGCCCTCGGGACAGCCTATAATTCACCCCTCCACTTT

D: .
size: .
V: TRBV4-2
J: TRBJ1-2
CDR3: CASSQGGRGYYGYTF
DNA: TGTGCCAGCAGCCAAGGGGGCCGGGGGTACTATGGCTACACCTTC

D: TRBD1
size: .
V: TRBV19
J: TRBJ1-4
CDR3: CASSLGQGRLGANEKLFF
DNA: TGTGCCAGTTCCTTAGGACAGGGGCGCCTGGGAGCTAATGAAAAACTGTTTTTT

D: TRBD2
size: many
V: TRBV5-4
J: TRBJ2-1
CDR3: CASSAGTTHDNEQFF
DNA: TGTGCCAGCAGCGCGGGGACTACCCACGACAATGAGCAGTTCTTC

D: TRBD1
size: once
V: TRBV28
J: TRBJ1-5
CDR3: CASSFVSSFGTGLNQPQHF
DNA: TGTGCCAGCAGTTTTGTGAGTTCCTTTGGGACAGGGCTTAATCAGCCCCAGCATTTT

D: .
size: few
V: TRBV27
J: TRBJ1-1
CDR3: CASSLYPNSYTEAFF
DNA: TGTGCCAGCAGTTTATACCCCAACAGTTACACTGAAGCTTTCTTT

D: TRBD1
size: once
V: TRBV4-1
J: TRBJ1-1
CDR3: CASDWGTGGTEAFF
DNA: TGCGCCAGCGATTGGGGAACAGGGGGCACTGAAGCTTTCTTT

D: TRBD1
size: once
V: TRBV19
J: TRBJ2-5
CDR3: CASSIIPGQVETQYF
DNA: TGTGCCAGTAGTATAATTCCGGGACAGGTAGAGACCCAGTACTTC

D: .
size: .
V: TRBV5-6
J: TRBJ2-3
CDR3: CASRDMGQSTDTQYF
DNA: TGTGCCAGCAGGGATATGGGCCAAAGCACAGATACGCAGTATTTT

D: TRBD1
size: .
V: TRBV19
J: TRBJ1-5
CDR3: CASSMTGTGTKLQPQHF
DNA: TGTGCCAGTAGTATGACCGGGACAGGGACAAAACTTCAGCCCCAGCATTTT

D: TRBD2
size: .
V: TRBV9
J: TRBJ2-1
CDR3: CASSVSGGANEQFF
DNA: TGTGCCAGCAGCGTTAGCGGGGGGGCAAATGAGCAGTTCTTC

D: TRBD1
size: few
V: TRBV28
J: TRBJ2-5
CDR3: CASSLIGQGWQETQYF
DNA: TGTGCCAGCAGTTTAATCGGACAGGGATGGCAAGAGACCCAGTACTTC

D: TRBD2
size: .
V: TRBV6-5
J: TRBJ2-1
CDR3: CASSASGGINEQFF
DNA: TGTGCCAGCAGTGCTAGCGGGGGGATCAATGAGCAGTTCTTC

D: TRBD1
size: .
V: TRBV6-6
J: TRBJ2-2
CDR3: CASSQDRASTGELFF
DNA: TGTGCCAGCTCACAGGACAGGGCGAGCACCGGGGAGCTGTTTTTT

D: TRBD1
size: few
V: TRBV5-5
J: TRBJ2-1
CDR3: CASSSIPGQTNEQFF
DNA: TGTGCCAGCAGCTCCATCCCGGGACAGACAAATGAGCAGTTCTTC

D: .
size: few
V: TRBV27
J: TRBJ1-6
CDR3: CASSVLRGSPLHF
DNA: TGTGCCAGCAGTGTACTACGAGGTTCACCCCTCCACTTT